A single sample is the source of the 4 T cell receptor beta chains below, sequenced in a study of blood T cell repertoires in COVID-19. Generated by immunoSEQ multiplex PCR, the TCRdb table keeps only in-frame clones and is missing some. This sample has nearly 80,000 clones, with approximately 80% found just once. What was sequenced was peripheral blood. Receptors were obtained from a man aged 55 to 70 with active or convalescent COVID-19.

The CDR3 DNA sequence: TGTGCCAGCAGCCCCATGGAGGGGGCGAACTATGGCTACACCTTC. It encodes CASSPMEGANYGYTF. J is TRBJ1-2 and V is TRBV7-3; 7 bases are a match to TRBD1. The V segment lost 5 bases and the J segment 2 bases; nucleotides outside the gene matches: 8. This CDR3 has 15 residues. The germline V gene encodes CDR1 SGHTA and CDR2 FQGTGA.

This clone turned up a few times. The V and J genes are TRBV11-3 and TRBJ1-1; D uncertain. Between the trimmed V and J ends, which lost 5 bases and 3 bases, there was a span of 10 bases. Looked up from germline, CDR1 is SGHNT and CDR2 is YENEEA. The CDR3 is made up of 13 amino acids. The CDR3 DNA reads TGTGCCAGCAGCCGAAATGGAGACACTGAAGCTTTCTTT. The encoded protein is CASSRNGDTEAFF.

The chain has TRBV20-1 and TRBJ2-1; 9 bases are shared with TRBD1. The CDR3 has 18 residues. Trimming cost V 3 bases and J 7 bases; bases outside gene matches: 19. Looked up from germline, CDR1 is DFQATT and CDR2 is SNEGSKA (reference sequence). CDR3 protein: CSASQGDRAFMGVNEQFF. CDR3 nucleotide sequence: TGCAGTGCTAGTCAGGGGGACAGGGCGTTTATGGGTGTTAATGAGCAGTTCTTC.

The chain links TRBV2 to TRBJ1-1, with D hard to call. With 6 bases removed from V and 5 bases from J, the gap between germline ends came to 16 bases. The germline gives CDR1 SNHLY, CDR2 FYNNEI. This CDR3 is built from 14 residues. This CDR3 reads CASRRGFSATEAFF. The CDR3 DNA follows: TGTGCCAGCAGGAGAGGGTTTTCGGCGACTGAAGCTTTCTTT.